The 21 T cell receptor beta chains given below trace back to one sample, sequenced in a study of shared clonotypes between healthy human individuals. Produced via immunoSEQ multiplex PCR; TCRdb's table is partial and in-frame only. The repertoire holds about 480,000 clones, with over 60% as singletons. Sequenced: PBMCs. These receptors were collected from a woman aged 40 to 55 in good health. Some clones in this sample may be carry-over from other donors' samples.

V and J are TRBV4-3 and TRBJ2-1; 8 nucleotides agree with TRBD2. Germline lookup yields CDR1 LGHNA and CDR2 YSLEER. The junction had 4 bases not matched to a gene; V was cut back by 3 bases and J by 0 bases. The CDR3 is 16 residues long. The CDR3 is CASSQLAGNSYNEQFF. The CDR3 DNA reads TGCGCCAGCAGCCAGTTAGCGGGAAACTCCTACAATGAGCAGTTCTTC.

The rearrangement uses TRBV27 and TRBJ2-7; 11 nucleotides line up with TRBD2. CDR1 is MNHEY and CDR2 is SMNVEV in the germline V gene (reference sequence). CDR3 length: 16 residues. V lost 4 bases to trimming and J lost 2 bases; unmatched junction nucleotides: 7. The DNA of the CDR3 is TGTGCCAGCAGTTACCTCGGGACTAGCGGAGCCTACGAGCAGTACTTC. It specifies CASSYLGTSGAYEQYF.

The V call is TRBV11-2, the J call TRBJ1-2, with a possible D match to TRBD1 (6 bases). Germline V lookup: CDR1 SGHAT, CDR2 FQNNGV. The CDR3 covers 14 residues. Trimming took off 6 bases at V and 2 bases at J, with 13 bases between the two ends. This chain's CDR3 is CASSVSRGNYGYTF. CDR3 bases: TGTGCCAGCAGTGTGAGCAGGGGAAACTATGGCTACACCTTC.

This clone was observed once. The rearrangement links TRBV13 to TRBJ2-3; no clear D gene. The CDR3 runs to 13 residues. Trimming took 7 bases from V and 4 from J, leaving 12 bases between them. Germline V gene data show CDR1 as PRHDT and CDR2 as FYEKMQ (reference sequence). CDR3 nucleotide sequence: TGTGCCAGCAAGGTGGGTGGGGCAGATACGCAGTATTTT. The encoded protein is CASKVGGADTQYF.

Here the CDR3 DNA reads TGCGCCAGCAGCCTATCAGGGGGTTTCACTGAAGCTTTCTTT. As protein: CASSLSGGFTEAFF. The chain is built from TRBV5-1 and TRBJ1-1, with 7 bases identical to TRBD1. Germline CDR1 is SGHRS and CDR2 is YFSETQ. This CDR3 comprises 14 residues. J lost 4 bases, V lost 4 bases, and 7 bases had no gene match.

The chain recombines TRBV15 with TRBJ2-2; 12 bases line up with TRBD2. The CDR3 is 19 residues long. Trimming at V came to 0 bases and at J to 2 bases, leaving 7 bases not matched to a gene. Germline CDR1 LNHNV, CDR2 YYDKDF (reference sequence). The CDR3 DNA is TGTGCCACCAGCAGAGATTGGGGAGGACTAGCGGGAAACACCGGGGAGCTGTTTTTT. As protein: CATSRDWGGLAGNTGELFF. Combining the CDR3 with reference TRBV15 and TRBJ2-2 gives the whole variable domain DAMVIQNPRYQVTQFGKPVTLSCSQTLNHNVMYWYQQKSSQAPKLLFHYYDKDFNNEADTPDNFQSRRPNTSFCFLDIRSPGLGDTAMYLCATSRDWGGLAGNTGELFFGEGSRLTVL.

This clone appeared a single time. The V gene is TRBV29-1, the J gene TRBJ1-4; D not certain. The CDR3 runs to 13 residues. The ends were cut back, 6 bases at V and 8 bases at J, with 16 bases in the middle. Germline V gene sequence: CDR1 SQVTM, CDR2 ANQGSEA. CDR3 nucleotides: TGCAGCGTCACAGTAGGCTTAGGAGAAAAACTGTTTTTT. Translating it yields CSVTVGLGEKLFF.

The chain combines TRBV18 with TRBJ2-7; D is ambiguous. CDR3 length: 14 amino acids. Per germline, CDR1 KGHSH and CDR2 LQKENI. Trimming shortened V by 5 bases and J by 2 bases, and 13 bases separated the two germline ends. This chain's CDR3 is CASSSSDGAYEQYF. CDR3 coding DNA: TGTGCCAGCTCATCCTCAGACGGAGCCTACGAGCAGTACTTC.

The CDR3 is CASSEGAEVSYEQYF. The CDR3 DNA reads TGTGCCAGCAGTGAAGGAGCCGAGGTATCCTACGAGCAGTACTTC. The chain has TRBV6-1 and TRBJ2-5; unclear D gene. The J call may be mistaken, given a closer DNA end match to TRBJ2-7. Germline assignment: CDR1 MNHNS and CDR2 SASEGT. The CDR3 covers 15 residues.

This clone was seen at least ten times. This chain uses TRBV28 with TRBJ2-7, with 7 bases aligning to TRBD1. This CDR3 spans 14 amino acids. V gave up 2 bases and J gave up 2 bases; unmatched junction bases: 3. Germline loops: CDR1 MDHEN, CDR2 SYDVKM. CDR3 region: CASSLVRGPYEQYF. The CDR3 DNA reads TGTGCCAGCAGTTTAGTTAGGGGGCCCTACGAGCAGTACTTC.

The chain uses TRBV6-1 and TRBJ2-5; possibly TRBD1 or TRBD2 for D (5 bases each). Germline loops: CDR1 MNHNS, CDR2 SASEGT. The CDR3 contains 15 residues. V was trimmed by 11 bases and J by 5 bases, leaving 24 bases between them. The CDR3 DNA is TGTGCCTCCCTCGGGGCACATACAATGGGGGAGACCCAGTACTTC. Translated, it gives CASLGAHTMGETQYF.

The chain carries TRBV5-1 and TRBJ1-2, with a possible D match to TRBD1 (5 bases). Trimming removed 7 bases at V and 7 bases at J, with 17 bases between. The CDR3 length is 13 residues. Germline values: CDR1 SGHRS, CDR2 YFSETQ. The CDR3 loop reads CASRPREDGGYTF. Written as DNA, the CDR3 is TGCGCCAGCCGCCCCAGGGAGGATGGTGGCTACACCTTC.

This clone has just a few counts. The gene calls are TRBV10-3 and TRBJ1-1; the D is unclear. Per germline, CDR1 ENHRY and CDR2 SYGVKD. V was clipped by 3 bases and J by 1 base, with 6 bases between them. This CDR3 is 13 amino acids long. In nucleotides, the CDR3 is TGTGCCATCAGTGAATATAGGAACACTGAAGCTTTCTTT. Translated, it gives CAISEYRNTEAFF.

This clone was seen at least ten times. The CDR3 sequence is CASPPRDRGLNTEAFF. In DNA form, the CDR3 reads TGTGCCAGCCCACCCAGGGACAGGGGTCTTAACACTGAAGCTTTCTTT. V gene TRBV28 combines with J gene TRBJ1-1; TRBD1 matches at 10 bases. CDR1 is MDHEN, CDR2 SYDVKM, per germline. The trim removed 8 bases at V and 2 bases at J, leaving 11 bases unmatched. CDR3 length equals 16 residues. Full variable domain (rest looked up from reference TRBV28 and TRBJ1-1): DVKVTQSSRYLVKRTGEKVFLECVQDMDHENMFWYRQDPGLGLRLIYFSYDVKMKEKGDIPEGYSVSREKKERFSLILESASTNQTSMYLCASPPRDRGLNTEAFFGQGTRLTVV.

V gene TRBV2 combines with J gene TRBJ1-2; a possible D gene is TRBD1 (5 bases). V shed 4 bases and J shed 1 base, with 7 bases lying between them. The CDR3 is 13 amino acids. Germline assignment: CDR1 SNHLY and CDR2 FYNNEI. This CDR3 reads CASSVDNNYGYTF. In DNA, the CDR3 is TGTGCCAGCAGTGTGGACAATAACTATGGCTACACCTTC.

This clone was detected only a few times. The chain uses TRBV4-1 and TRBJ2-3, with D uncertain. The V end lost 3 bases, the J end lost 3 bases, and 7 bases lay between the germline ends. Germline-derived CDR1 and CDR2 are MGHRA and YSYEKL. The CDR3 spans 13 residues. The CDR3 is CASSHPQTDTQYF. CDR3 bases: TGCGCCAGCAGCCATCCACAGACAGATACGCAGTATTTT.

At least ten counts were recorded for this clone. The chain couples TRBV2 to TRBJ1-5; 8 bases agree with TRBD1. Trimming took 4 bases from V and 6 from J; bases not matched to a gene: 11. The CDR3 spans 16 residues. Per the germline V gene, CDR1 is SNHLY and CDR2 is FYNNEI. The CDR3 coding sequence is TGTGCCAGCAGTGCCTTCGGACAGGGTGAGGGTCAGCCCCAGCATTTT. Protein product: CASSAFGQGEGQPQHF. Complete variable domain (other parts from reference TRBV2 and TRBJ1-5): EPEVTQTPSHQVTQMGQEVILRCVPISNHLYFYWYRQILGQKVEFLVSFYNNEISEKSEIFDDQFSVERPDGSNFTLKIRSTKLEDSAMYFCASSAFGQGEGQPQHFGDGTRLSIL.

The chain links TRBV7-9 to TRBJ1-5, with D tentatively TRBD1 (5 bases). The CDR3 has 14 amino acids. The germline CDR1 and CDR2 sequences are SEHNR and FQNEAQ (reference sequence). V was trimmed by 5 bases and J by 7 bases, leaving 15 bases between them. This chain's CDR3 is CASSPPGRDQPQHF. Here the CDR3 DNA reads TGTGCCAGCAGCCCACCCGGGAGGGACCAGCCCCAGCATTTT.

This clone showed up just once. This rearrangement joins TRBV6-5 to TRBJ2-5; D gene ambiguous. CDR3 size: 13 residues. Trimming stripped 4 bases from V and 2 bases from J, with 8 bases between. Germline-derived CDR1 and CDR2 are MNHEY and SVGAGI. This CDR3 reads CASSSPGQETQYF. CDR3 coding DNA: TGTGCCAGCAGTTCCCCCGGGCAAGAGACCCAGTACTTC.

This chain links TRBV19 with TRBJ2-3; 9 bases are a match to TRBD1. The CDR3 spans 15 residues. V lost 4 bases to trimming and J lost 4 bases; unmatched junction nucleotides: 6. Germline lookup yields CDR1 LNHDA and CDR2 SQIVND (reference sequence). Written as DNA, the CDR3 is TGTGCCAGTAGTACGGGACAGGGCAGCGCAGATACGCAGTATTTT. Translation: CASSTGQGSADTQYF.

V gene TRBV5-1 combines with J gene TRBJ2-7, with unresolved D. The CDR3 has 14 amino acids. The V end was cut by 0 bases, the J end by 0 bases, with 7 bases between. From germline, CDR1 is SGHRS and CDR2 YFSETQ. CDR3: CASSLGSNSYEQYF. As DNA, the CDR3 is TGCGCCAGCAGCTTGGGGTCAAACTCCTACGAGCAGTACTTC.